A selection of T cell receptor beta chains follows, all from one sample in a study of T cells in Graves' hyperthyroidism and ophthalmopathy. TCRdb re-analysed the multiplex PCR reads in MiXCR, keeping a single row per CDR3 protein. The table records about 770,000 distinct CDR3 sequences, roughly 20% of them present only once. The specimen sequenced was blood. All receptors derive from a woman aged 45-65 years with Graves' hyperthyroidism that later progressed to Graves' ophthalmopathy. Each CDR3 is given with its conserved first and last residue. D genes are given only for firm matches. The size field is filled for only some rows; it gives once, few, many or a size class.

cdr3_aa: CASSQYHGGEDIQYF; cdr3_nt: TGTGCCAGCAGTCAATATCACGGGGGTGAGGACATTCAGTACTTC; clone_size: NA; v_call: TRBV27; d_call: NA; j_call: TRBJ2-4
cdr3_aa: CASSQAGTVYSNQPQHF; cdr3_nt: TGTGCCAGCAGTCAGGCCGGAACAGTCTATAGCAATCAGCCCCAGCATTTT; clone_size: NA; v_call: TRBV3-1; d_call: NA; j_call: TRBJ1-5
cdr3_aa: CASSPVSGLITGELFF; cdr3_nt: TGTGCCAGCAGCCCAGTGTCGGGACTGATAACCGGGGAGCTGTTTTTT; clone_size: many; v_call: TRBV11-2; d_call: NA; j_call: TRBJ2-2
cdr3_aa: CSARADGMNTEAFF; cdr3_nt: TGCAGTGCTAGGGCTGATGGGATGAACACTGAAGCTTTCTTT; clone_size: NA; v_call: TRBV20-1; d_call: NA; j_call: TRBJ1-1
cdr3_aa: CASSLIRAPTEAFF; cdr3_nt: TGTGCCAGCAGCTTAATCAGGGCCCCCACTGAAGCTTTCTTT; clone_size: many; v_call: TRBV11-2; d_call: NA; j_call: TRBJ1-1
cdr3_aa: CSDDRGVGYEQFF; cdr3_nt: TGCAGCGACGACAGGGGGGTAGGCTATGAGCAGTTCTTC; clone_size: NA; v_call: TRBV29-1; d_call: TRBD1; j_call: TRBJ2-1
cdr3_aa: CASSVEGGRETQYF; cdr3_nt: TGTGCCAGCAGCGTAGAAGGGGGCCGGGAGACCCAGTACTTC; clone_size: many; v_call: TRBV9; d_call: TRBD1; j_call: TRBJ2-5
cdr3_aa: CASSQDLGPSGANVLTF; cdr3_nt: TGCGCCAGCAGCCAAGATCTGGGACCGTCTGGGGCCAACGTCCTGACTTTC; clone_size: NA; v_call: TRBV4-1; d_call: NA; j_call: TRBJ2-6
cdr3_aa: CASSSQGSDYGYTF; cdr3_nt: TGTGCCAGCAGCTCCCAGGGATCCGACTATGGCTACACCTTC; clone_size: NA; v_call: TRBV7-2; d_call: NA; j_call: TRBJ1-2
cdr3_aa: CSARIQGRDTIYF; cdr3_nt: TGCAGTGCTAGAATACAAGGGCGTGACACCATATATTTT; clone_size: NA; v_call: TRBV20-1; d_call: NA; j_call: TRBJ1-3
cdr3_aa: CASSPWVFGDTIYF; cdr3_nt: TGTGCCAGCAGCCCATGGGTTTTCGGGGACACCATATATTTT; clone_size: few; v_call: TRBV12-3/TRBV12-4; d_call: NA; j_call: TRBJ1-3
cdr3_aa: CASTLEATETQYF; cdr3_nt: TGTGCCAGCACCCTCGAGGCCACAGAGACCCAGTACTTC; clone_size: few; v_call: TRBV3-1; d_call: NA; j_call: TRBJ2-5
cdr3_aa: CASSQDGARMQYF; cdr3_nt: TGTGCCAGCAGCCAAGACGGAGCGAGGATGCAGTATTTT; clone_size: few; v_call: TRBV3-1; d_call: NA; j_call: TRBJ2-3
cdr3_aa: CASSLLTAERGWSYNEQFF; cdr3_nt: TGTGCCAGCAGCTTACTAACCGCCGAGCGGGGGTGGTCCTACAATGAGCAGTTCTTC; clone_size: many; v_call: TRBV11-2; d_call: TRBD2; j_call: TRBJ2-1
cdr3_aa: CASSPRLAGGAPDTQYF; cdr3_nt: TGTGCCAGCAGTCCTCGACTAGCGGGGGGGGCACCAGATACGCAGTATTTT; clone_size: many; v_call: TRBV12-3/TRBV12-4; d_call: TRBD2; j_call: TRBJ2-3
cdr3_aa: CSVTRGQDTEAFF; cdr3_nt: TGCAGCGTTACCCGGGGTCAGGACACTGAAGCTTTCTTT; clone_size: few; v_call: TRBV29-1; d_call: NA; j_call: TRBJ1-1
cdr3_aa: CSALSMWESPQHF; cdr3_nt: TGCAGTGCCTTAAGTATGTGGGAGTCGCCCCAGCATTTT; clone_size: NA; v_call: TRBV20-1; d_call: NA; j_call: TRBJ1-5
cdr3_aa: CSGLAPTGVGNIQYF; cdr3_nt: TGCAGTGGTTTAGCCCCGACAGGGGTAGGGAACATTCAGTACTTC; clone_size: many; v_call: TRBV20-1; d_call: TRBD1; j_call: TRBJ2-4
cdr3_aa: CSARETRDISGLNYGYTF; cdr3_nt: TGCAGTGCTAGAGAAACCCGCGACATCAGCGGGCTAAACTATGGCTACACCTTC; clone_size: NA; v_call: TRBV20-1; d_call: NA; j_call: TRBJ1-2
cdr3_aa: CASSPRGADSPLHF; cdr3_nt: TGTGCCAGCAGCCCCCGAGGGGCTGATTCACCCCTCCACTTT; clone_size: many; v_call: TRBV6-1; d_call: NA; j_call: TRBJ1-6
cdr3_aa: CASSLIGRDIEGQYF; cdr3_nt: TGCGCCAGCAGCCTTATCGGACGGGATATAGAAGGCCAGTACTTC; clone_size: few; v_call: TRBV4-1; d_call: NA; j_call: TRBJ2-5
cdr3_aa: CASGVQGIYNEQFF; cdr3_nt: TGTGCCAGCGGGGTGCAGGGCATATACAATGAGCAGTTCTTC; clone_size: NA; v_call: TRBV2; d_call: NA; j_call: TRBJ2-1
cdr3_aa: CASSEPAGVYSNQPQHF; cdr3_nt: TGTGCCAGCAGTGAACCGGCAGGGGTTTATAGCAATCAGCCCCAGCATTTT; clone_size: NA; v_call: TRBV6-1; d_call: NA; j_call: TRBJ1-5
cdr3_aa: CASSHRTQVRPQHF; cdr3_nt: TGTGCCAGCAGCCATCGGACCCAGGTTCGGCCCCAGCATTTT; clone_size: NA; v_call: TRBV3-1; d_call: NA; j_call: TRBJ1-5
cdr3_aa: CASSSRTGLYGYTF; cdr3_nt: TGTGCCAGTAGTAGCCGGACAGGGCTGTATGGCTACACCTTC; clone_size: once; v_call: TRBV19; d_call: TRBD1; j_call: TRBJ1-2
cdr3_aa: CATFGTGGANTEAFF; cdr3_nt: TGTGCCACGTTTGGGACAGGGGGCGCGAACACTGAAGCTTTCTTT; clone_size: many; v_call: TRBV6-1; d_call: TRBD1; j_call: TRBJ1-1
cdr3_aa: CASSQYPGIEQFF; cdr3_nt: TGTGCCAGCAGCCAGTACCCGGGGATCGAGCAGTTCTTC; clone_size: many; v_call: TRBV3-1; d_call: NA; j_call: TRBJ2-1
cdr3_aa: CASSEVGAGGSASTDTQYF; cdr3_nt: TGTGCCAGCAGTGAAGTTGGGGCAGGGGGCTCCGCTAGCACAGATACGCAGTATTTT; clone_size: few; v_call: TRBV6-1; d_call: TRBD1; j_call: TRBJ2-3
cdr3_aa: CASSPAGEQGSPLHF; cdr3_nt: TGCGCCAGCAGCCCGGCCGGGGAACAGGGTTCACCCCTCCACTTT; clone_size: NA; v_call: TRBV5-1; d_call: NA; j_call: TRBJ1-6
cdr3_aa: CASSLAGTGGFGEKLFF; cdr3_nt: TGTGCCAGCAGCCTCGCCGGGACAGGGGGCTTCGGCGAAAAACTGTTTTTT; clone_size: many; v_call: TRBV3-1; d_call: TRBD1; j_call: TRBJ1-4
cdr3_aa: CASSLDNNQPQHF; cdr3_nt: TGTGCCAGCAGTTTAGACAACAATCAGCCCCAGCATTTT; clone_size: NA; v_call: TRBV12-3/TRBV12-4; d_call: NA; j_call: TRBJ1-5
cdr3_aa: CASSSATESSYNSPLHF; cdr3_nt: TGTGCCAGCAGTTCCGCGACAGAGAGCTCCTATAATTCACCCCTCCACTTT; clone_size: few; v_call: TRBV27; d_call: NA; j_call: TRBJ1-6
cdr3_aa: CASSGTLPNYGYTF; cdr3_nt: TGTGCCAGCAGTGGGACCCTACCTAACTATGGCTACACCTTC; clone_size: few; v_call: TRBV11-2; d_call: NA; j_call: TRBJ1-2
cdr3_aa: CASSLGGAVIQETQYF; cdr3_nt: TGTGCCAGCAGCCTGGGGGGGGCGGTTATCCAAGAGACCCAGTACTTC; clone_size: NA; v_call: TRBV6-1; d_call: NA; j_call: TRBJ2-5
cdr3_aa: CASSPAGTVNSPLRF; cdr3_nt: TGTGCCAGCTCACCCGCCGGGACGGTCAATTCACCCCTCCGCTTT; clone_size: NA; v_call: TRBV18; d_call: NA; j_call: TRBJ1-6
cdr3_aa: CASSFGLVNTGELFF; cdr3_nt: TGCGCCAGCAGCTTCGGACTAGTGAACACCGGGGAGCTGTTTTTT; clone_size: NA; v_call: TRBV5-1; d_call: TRBD2; j_call: TRBJ2-2
cdr3_aa: CASSPRGGLGTEALF; cdr3_nt: TGCGCCAGCAGCCCACGGGGGGGGCTGGGCACTGAAGCTCTCTTT; clone_size: few; v_call: TRBV5-1; d_call: NA; j_call: TRBJ1-1
cdr3_aa: CASSQGSGGNTQYF; cdr3_nt: TGCGCCAGCAGCCAAGGCAGCGGGGGAAATACGCAGTATTTT; clone_size: NA; v_call: TRBV4-1; d_call: TRBD2; j_call: TRBJ2-3
cdr3_aa: CASSPEGSPDYGYTF; cdr3_nt: TGTGCCAGCTCACCAGAAGGGAGTCCGGACTATGGCTACACCTTC; clone_size: few; v_call: TRBV18; d_call: NA; j_call: TRBJ1-2
cdr3_aa: CASSFRDRRSPLHF; cdr3_nt: TGTGCCAGCAGTTTCCGGGACAGGCGGTCACCCCTCCACTTT; clone_size: NA; v_call: TRBV6-1; d_call: TRBD1; j_call: TRBJ1-6